Listed below are T cell receptor beta chains from one sample, sequenced in a study of radiation and T cells in renal cell carcinoma. TCRdb's copy holds only in-frame clones and misses some; the assay was immunoSEQ multiplex PCR. The data show 150,000 to 190,000 clones, approximately 88% seen once. The sample here was blood, taken from a patient whose treatment included radiotherapy and nephrectomy. Receptor source: a woman between 50 and 59 years old with renal cell carcinoma. Both conserved end residues are part of each CDR3. Each record gives: V gene, D gene, CDR3 protein. The D gene is left open where the match is weak.

TRBV29-1	TRBD2	CSADGLAGTDTQYF
TRBV5-1	TRBD2	CASSLAGSGGPDTQYF
TRBV7-2	.	CASSLSFLGNYGYTF
TRBV19	.	CASSDDRNTEAFF
TRBV6-5	.	CASSYDYNEQFF
TRBV5-4	.	CASSQEHEKLFF
TRBV6-5	.	CASSYSMGHDNSPLHF
TRBV6-6	.	CASSDTGRYGYTF
TRBV6-1	.	CASGGTETYTEAFF
TRBV7-2	.	CASSPNYREETQYF
TRBV10-3	.	CATQAAGSYEQYF
TRBV25-1	.	CASNAQGRGEAFF
TRBV14	TRBD1	CASSPRQGGTEAFF
TRBV2	.	CASSEARASPIF
TRBV6-1	.	CASNPGTFGEQYF
TRBV7-8	.	CASSIHRANYLRGEAFF
TRBV2	.	CASRVGHSSGNTIYF
TRBV6-1	.	CASRATVNTEAFF
TRBV7-2	TRBD1	CASSFAGGLYNEQFF
TRBV6-5	TRBD1	CASSYWGQGSYEQYF
TRBV7-2	.	CASSLSREQYF
TRBV7-2	.	CASSHNGGFDQPQHF
TRBV5-6	.	CASNLKGSHEQYF
TRBV19	.	CASSNLLESDTQYF
TRBV7-2	TRBD1	CASSLIGQGLKNEQFF
TRBV7-3	TRBD1	CASSFGDRDEQYF
TRBV4-3	.	CASSQGVGTPWTQYF
TRBV13	.	CASSNEGHSSYEQYF
TRBV6-1	TRBD1	CASAGGTGGYEQYF
TRBV4-1	.	CASSQQDRPSTDTQYF
TRBV5-1	.	CASSLGGTGANVLTF
TRBV6-5	.	CASSQSLGNTIYF
TRBV19	TRBD2	CASSVIYPGLDPEGANVLTF
TRBV7-9	.	CASSLRDTRRSEAFF
TRBV7-7	TRBD1	CASSLKAGQGYNEQFF
TRBV10-3	.	CAIAGVRSSGNTIYF
TRBV5-1	TRBD1	CASTPGGMESYNSPLHF